One and the same sample provided the 22 T cell receptor beta chains below, sequenced in a study of blood T cell repertoires in COVID-19 (dated by TCRdb to between 2020 and 2021). Library preparation was by the immunoSEQ multiplex PCR assay. Entries here come from immuneACCESS through TCRdb and include only in-frame sequences with V and J called. Some clones fail to appear in such tables; in the studies checked, an unresolved V gene covers under half of the shortfall, and the cause of the remainder is unknown. For this sample the table gives fewer than 200,000 clones, of which approximately 84% were detected only once. The top ten hold 7.5% to 8% of the sample. Specimen: peripheral blood. The receptors derive from a man in his forties or fifties who had recovered from COVID-19.

The genes are TRBV3-1 (or the pseudogene TRBV3-2) and TRBJ2-5; 7 nucleotides match TRBD1. The CDR3 covers 14 residues. Germline V gene lookup returns CDR1 LGHDT and CDR2 YNNKEL (reference sequence). Germline trimming cut 8 bases from V and 3 bases from J; bases unmatched to any gene: 9. The CDR3 nucleotides read TGTGCCAGCTCATACTCAGGGGGAGAAGAGACCCAGTACTTC. Translated, it gives CASSYSGGEETQYF.

The chain uses TRBV27 and TRBJ1-5, with 11 nucleotides matching TRBD1. This CDR3 contains 15 residues. Germline V gives CDR1 MNHEY, CDR2 SMNVEV (reference sequence). V trimming: 6 bases; J trimming: 4 bases; junction bases outside the gene matches: 5. In DNA, the CDR3 is TGTGCCAGCAGACCTGGGACAGGGGGTAATCAGCCCCAGCATTTT. Protein: CASRPGTGGNQPQHF.

This clone was seen only once. The DNA for the CDR3 is TGTGCCAGCAGCTCCCCACGAGGCCGAGAGACCCAGTACTTC. Translation gives CASSSPRGRETQYF. V gene TRBV4-2 combines with J gene TRBJ2-5; D is undetermined. The V end was cut by 5 bases, the J end by 4 bases, with 14 bases between. The CDR3 is 14 amino acids. Germline V gene sequence: CDR1 LGHNA, CDR2 YNFKEQ.

The chain combines TRBV27 with TRBJ2-7; 12 nucleotides agree with TRBD1. Germline V gene sequence: CDR1 MNHEY, CDR2 SMNVEV (reference sequence). V lost 4 bases and J lost 6; bases outside the gene matches: 4. The CDR3 contains 14 residues. The CDR3 reads CASSSWDRGPEQYF. The CDR3, as DNA: TGTGCCAGCAGTTCCTGGGACAGGGGGCCCGAGCAGTACTTC.

The chain couples TRBV19 to TRBJ1-2; a possible D gene is TRBD1 (6 bases). V lost 10 bases and J 4 bases, leaving 13 bases between the germline ends. Germline V CDR1 and CDR2: LNHDA, SQIVND (reference sequence). The CDR3 covers 12 residues. The CDR3 nucleotides are TGTGCCACCCTACAGGGACCCTATGGCTACACCTTC. Amino acids: CATLQGPYGYTF.

The V gene is TRBV9, the J gene TRBJ2-3; 9 nucleotides match TRBD2. This CDR3 comprises 17 residues. Germline values: CDR1 SGDLS, CDR2 YYNGEE. V lost 3 bases to trimming and J lost 4 bases; unmatched junction nucleotides: 12. Here the CDR3 reads CASSDPLAGGQADTQYF. CDR3 DNA sequence: TGTGCCAGCAGCGATCCTCTGGCGGGAGGGCAAGCAGATACGCAGTATTTT.

The rearrangement uses TRBV5-4 and TRBJ2-7, with D possibly TRBD1 on 6 matching bases. V lost 2 bases and J lost 7, with 16 bases in between. Germline values: CDR1 SGHNT, CDR2 YYREEE (reference sequence). This CDR3 is built from 14 residues. CDR3 sequence: CASSLQGGLREQYF. CDR3 bases: TGTGCCAGCAGCTTACAGGGTGGTTTGCGGGAGCAGTACTTC. The variable domain in full, with the rest retrieved from reference TRBV5-4 and TRBJ2-7, is ETGVTQSPTHLIKTRGQQVTLRCSSQSGHNTVSWYQQALGQGPQFIFQYYREEENGRGNFPPRFSGLQFPNYSSELNVNALELDDSALYLCASSLQGGLREQYFGPGTRLTVT.

The V call is TRBV15, the J call TRBJ2-7; TRBD1 matches 8 bases. V shed 0 bases, J shed 6 bases, and the junction held 7 bases outside the gene matches. CDR3 length: 15 amino acids. Germline CDR1 LNHNV, CDR2 YYDKDF (reference sequence). CDR3 protein: CATSRDLGQVGEQYF. For the CDR3, the DNA is TGTGCCACCAGCAGAGATCTGGGACAGGTGGGCGAGCAGTACTTC.

The chain uses TRBV23-1 and TRBJ1-1, with D uncertain. TRBV23-1 belongs to the ORF category, with a function that is uncertain. The CDR3 loop spans 13 amino acids. Trimming removed 4 bases from V and 1 base from J, with 7 bases in between. CDR3 coding DNA: TGCGCCAGCAGTCGTACTAAGAACACTGAAGCTTTCTTT. Translation gives CASSRTKNTEAFF.

V gene TRBV6-1 combines with J gene TRBJ1-1; D gene ambiguous. V lost 11 bases to trimming and J lost 1 base, with 14 bases between them. Looked up from germline, CDR1 is MNHNS and CDR2 is SASEGT. The CDR3 spans 13 residues. The CDR3 loop is CAGPRGRNTEAFF. The CDR3 DNA is TGTGCCGGACCTCGGGGAAGGAACACTGAAGCTTTCTTT.

The chain employs TRBV19 and TRBJ2-5, with D maybe TRBD2 (6 bases). Trimming pared 5 bases from V and 5 bases from J, leaving 12 bases between. Germline-derived CDR1 and CDR2 are LNHDA and SQIVND (reference sequence). This CDR3 contains 13 residues. This chain's CDR3 is CASSVGTLETQYF. The DNA for the CDR3 is TGTGCCAGTAGTGTCGGGACTCTCGAGACCCAGTACTTC.

The V and J genes are TRBV19 and TRBJ2-6; maybe TRBD2 (5 bases). Germline values: CDR1 LNHDA, CDR2 SQIVND (reference sequence). This CDR3 is built from 15 residues. Trimming took 2 bases from V and 2 from J, leaving 7 bases between them. The CDR3 sequence is CASSIRGTGANVLTF. CDR3 DNA sequence: TGTGCCAGTAGTATAAGAGGGACTGGGGCCAACGTCCTGACTTTC. The full variable domain, in which reference TRBV19 and TRBJ2-6 provide the parts outside the CDR3, is DGGITQSPKYLFRKEGQNVTLSCEQNLNHDAMYWYRQDPGQGLRLIYYSQIVNDFQKGDIAEGYSVSREKKESFPLTVTSAQKNPTAFYLCASSIRGTGANVLTFGAGSRLTVL.

The rearrangement uses TRBV4-3 and TRBJ1-2; 7 bases are a match to TRBD1. The trim removed 4 bases at V and 3 bases at J, leaving 8 bases unmatched. Germline V gives CDR1 LGHNA, CDR2 YSLEER. The CDR3 runs to 15 residues. The DNA of the CDR3 is TGCGCCAGCAGCCGGGGGACAGCGGGTGACTATGGCTACACCTTC. This gives the protein CASSRGTAGDYGYTF.

The chain has TRBV11-3 and TRBJ2-1, with 7 bases aligning to TRBD1. J gave up 5 bases and V 3 bases, and 1 base lay outside the gene matches. This CDR3 comprises 13 residues. Germline assignment: CDR1 SGHNT and CDR2 YENEEA. The CDR3 here is CASSFDRDNEQFF. As DNA, the CDR3 is TGTGCCAGCAGCTTCGACAGGGACAATGAGCAGTTCTTC.

This clone has a handful of counts. The chain links TRBV14 to TRBJ1-6; TRBD1 aligns across 7 bases. CDR3 size: 15 residues. The germline V gene encodes CDR1 SGHDN and CDR2 FVKESK. With V trimmed by 0 bases and J by 9 bases, 5 bases remained unmatched. The CDR3 DNA reads as TGTGCCAGCAGCCAAGAGAAGGGGGCTGTTTCACCCCTCCACTTT. This sequence encodes CASSQEKGAVSPLHF.

The rearrangement joins TRBV19 to TRBJ2-3; D call uncertain. The V end was cut by 6 bases, the J end by 2 bases, with 12 bases between. Germline-derived CDR1 and CDR2 are LNHDA and SQIVND (reference sequence). The CDR3 is 14 amino acids. This CDR3 is CASSNRKNTDTQYF. The CDR3 DNA is TGTGCCAGTAGCAACAGAAAGAACACAGATACGCAGTATTTT.

This clone was counted once. The chain joins TRBV6-5 to TRBJ1-6; maybe TRBD1 (5 bases). Trimming took off 2 bases at V and 3 bases at J, with 8 bases between the two ends. The CDR3 covers 15 residues. Germline-derived CDR1 and CDR2 are MNHEY and SVGAGI. The CDR3 is CASSYDSRYNSPLHF. The CDR3 DNA sequence: TGTGCCAGCAGTTACGACAGTCGCTATAATTCACCCCTCCACTTT.

The genes are TRBV6-2 or TRBV6-3 and TRBJ1-5; D is possibly TRBD1 (5 bases). The CDR3 consists of 16 residues. Germline-derived CDR1 and CDR2 are MNHEY and SVGEGT. The ends were cut back, 2 bases at V and 1 base at J, with 12 bases in the middle. For the CDR3, the DNA is TGTGCCAGCAGTTACACGACAGTACTGAGCAATCAGCCCCAGCATTTT. Translating gives CASSYTTVLSNQPQHF.

This rearrangement joins TRBV3-1 (or the pseudogene TRBV3-2) to TRBJ1-1, with 7 bases lining up with TRBD1. CDR3 length: 15 residues. CDR1 is LGHDT, CDR2 YNNKEL, per germline (reference sequence). Unmatched junction bases numbered 10, after V lost 4 bases and J lost 5 bases. The CDR3 is CASSRTDRVGTEAFF. CDR3 DNA: TGTGCCAGCAGCCGGACTGACAGGGTCGGGACTGAAGCTTTCTTT.

This clone was detected only once. This chain connects TRBV9 to TRBJ1-5; a possible D gene is TRBD1 (6 bases). Trimming stripped 3 bases from V and 4 bases from J, with 11 bases between. Looked up from germline, CDR1 is SGDLS and CDR2 is YYNGEE. This CDR3 region has 14 residues. The CDR3 DNA is TGTGCCAGCAGCGGGGGGACAAGTAATCAGCCCCAGCATTTT. Translating it yields CASSGGTSNQPQHF. The variable domain in full, with the rest retrieved from reference TRBV9 and TRBJ1-5, is DSGVTQTPKHLITATGQRVTLRCSPRSGDLSVYWYQQSLDQGLQFLIQYYNGEERAKGNILERFSAQQFPDLHSELNLSSLELGDSALYFCASSGGTSNQPQHFGDGTRLSIL.

The chain links TRBV18 to TRBJ1-4, with unresolved D. Trimming took 8 bases from V and 2 from J, leaving 12 bases between them. The CDR3 has 14 amino acids. The germline gives CDR1 KGHSH, CDR2 LQKENI. For the CDR3, the DNA is TGTGCCAGCACCGGGGTAGGCACTAATGAAAAACTGTTTTTT. This translates into CASTGVGTNEKLFF.

The genes are TRBV19 and TRBJ2-1; the D gene is possibly TRBD2 (5 bases). There are 18 residues in the CDR3. V was cut by 2 bases and J by 5 bases, with 22 bases left in between. The V gene's germline CDR1 is LNHDA and CDR2 SQIVND (reference sequence). CDR3 sequence (DNA): TGTGCCAGTAGTATAAGAGGATCGGGAACGGTAATTAACAATGAGCAGTTCTTC. Encoded protein: CASSIRGSGTVINNEQFF. The full variable domain, completed using reference TRBV19 and TRBJ2-1, is DGGITQSPKYLFRKEGQNVTLSCEQNLNHDAMYWYRQDPGQGLRLIYYSQIVNDFQKGDIAEGYSVSREKKESFPLTVTSAQKNPTAFYLCASSIRGSGTVINNEQFFGPGTRLTVL.